Included here is one TCR beta chain sequence, with context. In the authors' workflow: Amplified reference gene primers provided the basis for estimating nucleated cell counts. TCRdb keeps only in-frame clones here, not all; method: immunoSEQ multiplex PCR. V and J calls and clone size follow that table, whereas D and trimming were derived from the DNA. The sample has around 30,000 clones, around 87% seen once. These data belong to a study of blood T cell repertoires in COVID-19. In the study overall: Acute and convalescent COVID-19 samples came from the United States, Italy and Spain.

The receptor's source is a human donor in a cohort sampled during active COVID-19. The donor label of this sample is uncertain. Sequencing was carried out using peripheral blood.

CDR3 sequence reads: CSVDGTDTQYF. The CDR3 DNA is TGCAGCGTTGACGGCACAGATACGCAGTATTTT. The gene calls are TRBV29-1 and TRBJ2-3; unclear D gene. V was pared by 3 bases and J by 1 base, with 2 bases between. Germline values: CDR1 SQVTM, CDR2 ANQGSEA. CDR3 length equals 11 residues.